Shown below are 19 T cell receptor beta chains from a single sample sequenced in a study of T cell responses to AZD1222 COVID-19 vaccine. Generated by immunoSEQ multiplex PCR, the TCRdb table keeps only in-frame clones and is missing some. The table lists 180,000 or so clones, about 90% of them singletons, with about 1.5% in the top ten. The sequencing used peripheral blood, collected 28 days after the second AZD1222 dose. These TCRs come from an adult who received the AZD1222 COVID-19 vaccine.

The chain employs TRBV21-1 and TRBJ1-1; the table's D call TRBD1 went unverified against the DNA. TRBV21-1 counts as a pseudogene. CDR3 size: 16 residues. CDR3 residues: CASSKVSGQGNTEAFF. In DNA form, the CDR3 reads TGTGCCAGCAGCAAAGTTTCGGGACAGGGGAACACTGAAGCTTTCTTT.

The chain employs TRBV18 and TRBJ2-2; a weak D match, TRBD1 (5 bases). Deletions cut 8 bases from V and 7 bases from J, with 14 bases between. Germline CDR1 is KGHSH and CDR2 is LQKENI. The CDR3 is 13 amino acids. The CDR3, as DNA: TGTGCCAGCGCCGCCAGGGAAGGCGGGGAGCTGTTTTTT. It is translated as CASAAREGGELFF.

The rearrangement joins TRBV6-6 to TRBJ2-1; D remains unclear. Looked up from germline, CDR1 is MNHNY and CDR2 is SVGAGI (reference sequence). This CDR3 comprises 15 residues. Trimming took off 7 bases at V and 0 bases at J, with 13 bases between the two ends. This CDR3 reads CASTTGGVSYNEQFF. The CDR3 DNA follows: TGTGCCAGCACCACCGGTGGGGTCTCCTACAATGAGCAGTTCTTC.

This chain links TRBV29-1 with TRBJ1-2, with 7 bases that match TRBD1. The trim removed 0 bases at V and 0 bases at J, leaving 7 bases unmatched. Germline assignment: CDR1 SQVTM and CDR2 ANQGSEA. This CDR3 is built from 16 residues. CDR3 sequence reads: CSVEDRGSGANYGYTF. DNA of the CDR3: TGCAGCGTTGAAGACAGGGGGTCCGGAGCTAACTATGGCTACACCTTC. Looking up the rest from reference TRBV29-1 and TRBJ1-2 gives the full variable domain: SAVISQKPSRDICQRGTSLTIQCQVDSQVTMMFWYRQQPGQSLTLIATANQGSEATYESGFVIDKFPISRPNLTFSTLTVSNMSPEDSSIYLCSVEDRGSGANYGYTFGSGTRLTVV.

This clone has just a few counts. The V gene is TRBV4-2, the J gene TRBJ2-7; a possible D gene is TRBD2 (6 bases). Germline CDR1 reads LGHNA; CDR2 reads YNFKEQ. The CDR3 covers 17 residues. The germline V and J ends were trimmed by 1 base and 0 bases, with 16 bases remaining between them. For the CDR3, the DNA is TGTGCCAGCAGCCAAGGGGGGGAGGCTAGCGTCTCCTACGAGCAGTACTTC. Protein sequence: CASSQGGEASVSYEQYF.

V usage is TRBV3-1 (or the pseudogene TRBV3-2) and J usage is TRBJ2-3; D may match TRBD1 or TRBD2 (6 bases each). The CDR3 length is 15 residues. The germline V gene has CDR1 LGHDT and CDR2 YNNKEL (reference sequence). V lost 0 bases, J lost 1 base, and 8 bases lay in between. The DNA for the CDR3 is TGTGCCAGCAGCCAAGAGGGGGGCCGCACAGATACGCAGTATTTT. Translation gives CASSQEGGRTDTQYF.

This sequence joins TRBV20-1 and TRBJ1-2; D gene ambiguous. This CDR3 contains 10 residues. The germline V gene has CDR1 DFQATT and CDR2 SNEGSKA (reference sequence). Here the CDR3 DNA reads TGCAGAGGGTCCGGCTATGGCTACACCTTC. This sequence encodes CRGSGYGYTF.

The chain couples TRBV12-5 to TRBJ2-3; TRBD1 is a possible D gene (7 bases). The V and J ends lost 6 bases and 0 bases respectively, with 13 bases between them. Germline V gene data show CDR1 as LGHNT and CDR2 as FRNRAP. CDR3 size: 15 residues. The chain's CDR3 is CASGVTGTSTDTQYF. CDR3 DNA sequence: TGTGCTAGTGGGGTGACAGGGACTAGCACAGATACGCAGTATTTT.

The rearrangement joins TRBV4-1 to TRBJ1-1; no clear D. Germline V gene data show CDR1 as MGHRA and CDR2 as YSYEKL. The germline V and J ends were trimmed by 0 bases and 0 bases, with 11 bases remaining between them. The CDR3 runs to 16 residues. CDR3 nucleotide sequence: TGCGCCAGCAGCCAAGAGACCACTAGGGTGAACACTGAAGCTTTCTTT. Protein product: CASSQETTRVNTEAFF.

The rearrangement uses TRBV25-1 and TRBJ2-7, with D possibly TRBD2 on 6 matching bases. The germline V gene encodes CDR1 MGHDK and CDR2 SYGVNS. V was pared by 1 base and J by 2 bases, with 9 bases between. CDR3 length equals 14 residues. CDR3 amino acids: CASSEWGEAYEQYF. The CDR3 bases are TGTGCCAGCAGTGAATGGGGGGAAGCCTACGAGCAGTACTTC.

This sequence joins TRBV12-5 and TRBJ2-7; tentative D call: TRBD1 (7 bases). Between the trimmed V and J ends, which lost 4 bases and 3 bases, there was a span of 13 bases. The CDR3 runs 14 residues. CDR1 LGHNT and CDR2 FRNRAP come from the germline V gene. This CDR3 is CASGSGGQSYEQYF. In nucleotides, the CDR3 is TGTGCTAGTGGTTCCGGGGGACAGAGCTACGAGCAGTACTTC.

The chain combines TRBV7-2 with TRBJ1-4; TRBD1 agrees at 7 bases. The CDR3 is 12 residues long. V lost 5 bases to trimming and J lost 11 bases; unmatched junction nucleotides: 5. Germline CDR1 and CDR2: SGHTA and FQGNSA. This CDR3 reads CASSQSTGKLFF. CDR3 nucleotide sequence: TGTGCCAGCAGCCAATCGACAGGGAAACTGTTTTTT.

The chain combines TRBV29-1 with TRBJ1-3; D uncertain. CDR3 length: 15 residues. Trimming removed 3 bases from V and 4 bases from J, with 16 bases in between. CDR1 is SQVTM and CDR2 is ANQGSEA in the germline V gene. The CDR3 sequence: CSVDSGSGAGNTIYF. Written as DNA, the CDR3 is TGCAGCGTTGACTCGGGGAGCGGTGCGGGAAACACCATATATTTT.

The gene calls are TRBV29-1 and TRBJ2-7, with D possibly TRBD1 on 5 matching bases. Trimming took 4 bases from V and 4 from J, leaving 14 bases between them. Germline V lookup: CDR1 SQVTM, CDR2 ANQGSEA. The CDR3 loop spans 13 amino acids. CDR3 coding DNA: TGCAGCGTTGTGGCCCAGGGTGGGTACGAGCAGTACTTC. Translation: CSVVAQGGYEQYF.

Turning to this clone: This sample includes further DNA sequences coding for the same CDR3. This chain uses TRBV28 with TRBJ1-2, with D hard to call. V was cut by 6 bases and J by 2 bases, with 4 bases left in between. Germline loops: CDR1 MDHEN, CDR2 SYDVKM. The CDR3 is made up of 11 amino acids. In DNA, the CDR3 is TGTGCCAGCAGGGGGAACTATGGCTACACCTTC. Protein: CASRGNYGYTF.

This clone has only one observation. The chain has TRBV5-1 and TRBJ2-2, with 14 bases aligning to TRBD2. The J segment lost 0 bases and the V segment lost 2 bases, leaving 3 bases of the junction unmatched. Looked up from germline, CDR1 is SGHRS and CDR2 is YFSETQ. CDR3 length: 18 residues. CDR3 sequence reads: CASSFGTSGGPNTGELFF. In nucleotides, the CDR3 is TGCGCCAGCAGCTTCGGGACTAGCGGGGGCCCGAACACCGGGGAGCTGTTTTTT.

This clone appeared once. The chain couples TRBV29-1 to TRBJ2-1, with D perhaps TRBD1 (6 bases). With 8 bases removed from V and 7 bases from J, the gap between germline ends came to 15 bases. CDR3 size: 12 residues. Per the germline V gene, CDR1 is SQVTM and CDR2 is ANQGSEA. The CDR3 bases are TGCAGCCTGAAGGGACAACTAAATGAGCAGTTCTTC. Translated, it gives CSLKGQLNEQFF.

The rearrangement joins TRBV24-1 to TRBJ1-2; 8 positions agree with TRBD1. This CDR3 spans 14 amino acids. Germline V gene lookup returns CDR1 KGHDR and CDR2 SFDVKD. Germline trimming cut 7 bases from V and 2 bases from J; bases unmatched to any gene: 5. The CDR3 protein is CATSGQGRNYGYTF. In nucleotides, the CDR3 is TGTGCCACCAGCGGACAGGGACGAAACTATGGCTACACCTTC.

The chain joins TRBV28 to TRBJ2-7; unclear D gene. The CDR3 contains 12 residues. V was shortened by 3 bases and J by 3 bases, with 6 bases between the two germline ends. Germline CDR1 reads MDHEN; CDR2 reads SYDVKM. For the CDR3, the DNA is TGTGCCAGCAGTTTCGGAGTCTACGAGCAGTACTTC. Translating it yields CASSFGVYEQYF.